This entry concerns a single T cell receptor beta chain. Its target is not known. This sample is drawn from a study of cytomegalovirus exposure and HLA in healthy donors. This CDR3 is built from 14 residues. CDR1 and CDR2 from the germline V gene are WSHSY and SAAADI. Trimming stripped 7 bases from V and 1 base from J, with 12 bases between. Clones were sequenced by immunoSEQ multiplex PCR, and TCRdb holds only the in-frame ones, with some missing. Altogether hundreds of thousands of clones are present, less than 95% being singletons, with the ten largest covering around 3.1%. Notes on the study in general: Cytomegalovirus association was listed for around 170 TCR beta chains.

This chain joins TRBV10-2 and TRBJ2-3; D not resolved. Source material: PBMCs. This TCR was recovered from a woman in her 30s in good health and CMV-seronegative. The CDR3: CASTPLGGTDTQYF. CDR3 DNA sequence: TGCGCCAGCACCCCCCTGGGTGGCACAGATACGCAGTATTTT.